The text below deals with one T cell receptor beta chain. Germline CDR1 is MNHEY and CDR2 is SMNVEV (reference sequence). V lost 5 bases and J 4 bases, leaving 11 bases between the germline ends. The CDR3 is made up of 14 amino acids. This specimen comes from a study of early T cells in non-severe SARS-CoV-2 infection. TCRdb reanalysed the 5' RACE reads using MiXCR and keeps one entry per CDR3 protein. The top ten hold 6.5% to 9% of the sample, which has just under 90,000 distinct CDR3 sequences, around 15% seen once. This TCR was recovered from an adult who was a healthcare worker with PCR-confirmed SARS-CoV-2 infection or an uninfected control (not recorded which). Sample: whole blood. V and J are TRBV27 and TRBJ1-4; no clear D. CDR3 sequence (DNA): TGTGCCAGCAGTCGACGGGTCTATAATGAAAAACTGTTTTTT. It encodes CASSRRVYNEKLFF.